One sample yielded the 4 T cell receptor beta chains listed below, sequenced in a study of blood T cell repertoires in COVID-19. The repertoire was sequenced with immunoSEQ multiplex PCR; TCRdb's copy has only in-frame clones and lacks some. The sample holds roughly 130,000 clones, 84% seen once. Sequenced sample: peripheral blood. The receptors were gathered from a woman in her twenties or thirties who had recovered from COVID-19.

This rearrangement joins TRBV6-1 to TRBJ1-1, with D uncertain. Trimming pared 3 bases from V and 6 bases from J, leaving 14 bases between. Germline V gene data show CDR1 as MNHNS and CDR2 as SASEGT. The length of the CDR3 is 14 residues. The chain's CDR3 is CASSEGAPGPEAFF. The CDR3 DNA is TGTGCCAGCAGTGAGGGAGCTCCTGGGCCTGAAGCTTTCTTT.

The chain links TRBV11-2 to TRBJ2-4, with 7 nucleotides matching TRBD1. The junction had 4 bases not matched to a gene; V was cut back by 1 base and J by 4 bases. Germline CDR1 SGHAT, CDR2 FQNNGV. The CDR3 is 15 amino acids. The CDR3 nucleotides read TGTGCCAGCAGCTTAGCCCGACAGGGAAAAAACATTCAGTACTTC. It codes for CASSLARQGKNIQYF.

The V gene is TRBV19, the J gene TRBJ2-7; 7 bases align to TRBD2. The CDR3 has 13 amino acids. The V segment lost 3 bases and the J segment 2 bases; nucleotides outside the gene matches: 1. CDR1 and CDR2 from the germline V gene are LNHDA and SQIVND (reference sequence). The CDR3 nucleotides read TGTGCCAGTAGTATGGCGGGAGCCTACGAGCAGTACTTC. This encodes CASSMAGAYEQYF.

This clone was seen a handful of times. The chain carries TRBV25-1 and TRBJ1-2; 9 bases are a match to TRBD1. Unmatched junction bases numbered 3, after V lost 6 bases and J lost 7 bases. From germline, CDR1 is MGHDK and CDR2 SYGVNS. The CDR3 spans 12 residues. The DNA of the CDR3 is TGTGCCAGCAGCCGGGACAGGGTTGGCTACACCTTC. Its protein product is CASSRDRVGYTF.